One TCR beta chain is described in this entry. What it binds is unknown. The sorted cells were lamina propria lymphocytes from surgical specimens, first isolated by density gradient. This record comes from a study of T cell repertoires in ileal Crohn's disease. As for the study in general: Surgery for a complication: stricturing in about 61%, penetrating in about 40%. About half received postoperative treatment, roughly ten with thiopurines and around 18 anti-TNF.

Study-wide results and limits: Compared with non-smokers, active smokers at surgery showed more clonal expansions.

The CDR3 runs to 13 residues. Germline CDR1 and CDR2: MGHRA and YSYEKL. V shed 4 bases, J shed 3 bases, and the junction held 2 bases outside the gene matches. Assay: immunoSEQ multiplex PCR; the TCRdb copy retains only in-frame clones and omits some. The sample has about 2,100 clones, 74% seen once. The chain is built from TRBV4-1 and TRBJ2-7, with 8 bases aligning to TRBD2. The sequenced sample consisted of CD8+ T cells from ileum. This clonotype was obtained from an adult with Crohn's disease. Some clones in this sample may be carry-over from other donors' samples. The CDR3 DNA follows: TGCGCCAGCAGCCCAGCGGGAGACTACGAGCAGTACTTC. Protein: CASSPAGDYEQYF.